This T cell receptor (beta chain) stems from a study of T cells in Graves' hyperthyroidism and ophthalmopathy. Study-level points and caveats: Most clonotypes expanded in thyroid above 0.001 were likewise present in blood.

Hyperthyroidism in the patients, aged 18 to 65, was newly diagnosed and under 2 months in duration. Patients were excluded because of uncontrolled infection, other autoimmune disease, pregnancy or lactation. CDR1 and CDR2 from the germline V gene are ENHRY and SYGVKD. V dropped 7 bases and J dropped 1; count of bases not matched to a gene: 6. The CDR3 extends over 15 amino acids. Researchers took RNA transcripts and amplified the TCR beta CDR3 regions from them. The HTBI primer set was used in a first-round RT-PCR of the TCR CDR3. TCRdb analysed the multiplex PCR reads with MiXCR anew, one entry per CDR3 protein. The table lists approximately 330,000 distinct CDR3 sequences, 21% of them singletons, with around 45% in the top ten. The sample holds a few counts of this clonotype. The antigen remains unidentified.

The sequence was collected from a woman in her forties or fifties with Graves' hyperthyroidism. Material: blood. The chain employs TRBV10-3 and TRBJ2-1; the match to TRBD2 covers 8 bases. The CDR3 reads CAIKPGGESYNEQFF. CDR3 bases: TGTGCCATCAAGCCGGGGGGGGAGTCCTACAATGAGCAGTTCTTC.